The 26 T cell receptor beta chains presented below share a single source sample, sequenced in a study of graft-versus-host responses after intestinal transplantation (dated by TCRdb to about 2021). What these receptors recognize is not known. Reading the label with the study, this specimen's time point is: cells obtained before transplantation from donor or recipient. Library generation was performed with the immunoSEQ multiplex PCR assay. TCRdb carries this immuneACCESS record with in-frame sequences only. Its versions omit some clonotypes, under half of them owing to an unresolved V gene in the studies checked, with the rest unexplained. The sample table holds 50,000 to 60,000 clones, of which over 90% were seen once. The ten largest clones represent almost 2.5% of the sample. Specimen: unstimulated CD4+ T cells sorted from spleen or lymph node cells, collected before transplant. Receptors originate from a human donor who was the organ donor for an intestinal transplant.

This clone showed up just once. The V and J genes are TRBV6-1 and TRBJ2-7; D not resolved. V lost 10 bases to trimming and J lost 3 bases, with 22 bases between them. This CDR3 has 15 residues. Germline CDR1 is MNHNS and CDR2 is SASEGT. CDR3 amino acids: CATLMLAEMSYEQYF. The CDR3 DNA reads TGTGCCACCTTAATGTTGGCAGAAATGAGCTACGAGCAGTACTTC.

J is TRBJ2-1 and V is TRBV25-1; 9 nucleotides line up with TRBD1. Germline lookup yields CDR1 MGHDK and CDR2 SYGVNS. V gave up 4 bases and J gave up 2 bases; unmatched junction bases: 6. This CDR3 is 16 amino acids long. CDR3 DNA: TGTGCCAGCAGTGTATGGACAGGGGAACCCTACAATGAGCAGTTCTTC. Protein: CASSVWTGEPYNEQFF. Variable domain in full (rest from reference TRBV25-1 and TRBJ2-1): EADIYQTPRYLVIGTGKKITLECSQTMGHDKMYWYQQDPGMELHLIHYSYGVNSTEKGDLSSESTVSRIRTEHFPLTLESARPSHTSQYLCASSVWTGEPYNEQFFGPGTRLTVL.

The chain carries TRBV4-1 and TRBJ2-1; weak D call: TRBD1 (6 bases). The germline V gene has CDR1 MGHRA and CDR2 YSYEKL. CDR3 length: 14 amino acids. V shed 2 bases and J shed 7 bases, with 12 bases lying between them. Here the CDR3 reads CASSQQSQGNEQFF. The CDR3 DNA sequence: TGCGCCAGCAGCCAACAATCCCAGGGGAATGAGCAGTTCTTC.

This chain connects TRBV7-9 to TRBJ1-5, with D unresolved. The CDR3 loop spans 13 amino acids. Germline V CDR1 and CDR2: SEHNR, FQNEAQ (reference sequence). V gave up 0 bases and J gave up 6 bases, with 6 bases separating them. In nucleotides, the CDR3 is TGTGCCAGCAGCTTAGCGCCAGCTCAGCCCCAGCATTTT. Its translation is CASSLAPAQPQHF. The full variable domain, rest sourced from reference TRBV7-9 and TRBJ1-5, is DTGVSQNPRHKITKRGQNVTFRCDPISEHNRLYWYRQTLGQGPEFLTYFQNEAQLEKSRLLSDRFSAERPKGSFSTLEIQRTEQGDSAMYLCASSLAPAQPQHFGDGTRLSIL.

The J gene is TRBJ1-2, the V gene TRBV27; 9 bases line up with TRBD1. Germline CDR1 and CDR2: MNHEY and SMNVEV (reference sequence). The CDR3 is 16 amino acids. With 2 bases clipped from V and 12 bases from J, the junction kept 16 bases outside the gene matches. In DNA, the CDR3 is TGTGCCAGCAGTTTAAACCTTGGGACAGGGACTGGCGGCCACACCTTC. Translated: CASSLNLGTGTGGHTF.

The chain couples TRBV28 to TRBJ2-5, with D perhaps being TRBD1 or TRBD2 (7 bases each). In germline, CDR1 is MDHEN, CDR2 SYDVKM. The CDR3 runs to 16 residues. The V and J ends lost 4 bases and 4 bases respectively, with 19 bases between them. The chain's CDR3 is CASSSATGAGVETQYF. CDR3 nucleotides: TGTGCCAGCAGTTCAGCCACAGGGGCGGGGGTAGAGACCCAGTACTTC.

The V and J genes are TRBV7-2 and TRBJ2-7, with 9 bases fitting TRBD1. The V segment lost 1 base and the J segment 5 bases; nucleotides outside the gene matches: 6. Per germline, CDR1 SGHTA and CDR2 FQGNSA. CDR3 length: 15 amino acids. The CDR3 nucleotides are TGTGCCAGCAGCTTAGTAGGACAGGGGATCCACGAGCAGTACTTC. Translating gives CASSLVGQGIHEQYF.

The rearrangement joins TRBV11-3 to TRBJ2-1, with D tentatively TRBD1 or TRBD2 (6 bases each). The CDR3 runs 12 residues. Per germline, CDR1 SGHNT and CDR2 YENEEA. The ends were cut back, 3 bases at V and 9 bases at J, with 9 bases in the middle. CDR3 nucleotide sequence: TGTGCCAGCAGCTTCGGGGGCGGTGAGCAGTTCTTC. Its protein is CASSFGGGEQFF.

J is TRBJ1-3 and V is TRBV5-1; D call uncertain. This CDR3 has 13 amino acids. V was trimmed by 4 bases and J by 7 bases, leaving 12 bases between them. Germline loops: CDR1 SGHRS, CDR2 YFSETQ. CDR3 coding DNA: TGCGCCAGCAGCGGGCCAGGAGGGAACACCATATATTTT. Protein product: CASSGPGGNTIYF.

The rearrangement uses TRBV2 and TRBJ1-2; 9 nucleotides line up with TRBD1. Per germline, CDR1 SNHLY and CDR2 FYNNEI. Unmatched junction bases numbered 4, after V lost 6 bases and J lost 2 bases. The CDR3 has 14 amino acids. In nucleotides, the CDR3 is TGTGCCAGCAGACCGGGACAGGGCAACTATGGCTACACCTTC. It specifies CASRPGQGNYGYTF.

The chain links TRBV4-2 to TRBJ2-7, with 11 bases that match TRBD2. J gave up 4 bases and V 4 bases, and 3 bases lay outside the gene matches. This CDR3 region has 14 residues. In germline, CDR1 is LGHNA, CDR2 YNFKEQ. The CDR3 spells CASSLAGGSYEQYF. Written as DNA, the CDR3 is TGTGCCAGCAGCCTAGCGGGAGGGTCTTACGAGCAGTACTTC.

The chain is built from TRBV4-3 and TRBJ2-1; 9 positions agree with TRBD1. This CDR3 has 17 residues. The V gene end was trimmed by 0 bases and the J gene end by 4 bases; junction bases not matched to a gene: 7. Germline loops: CDR1 LGHNA, CDR2 YSLEER. In nucleotides, the CDR3 is TGCGCCAGCAGCCAAGAGCCTTGGACAGGGGATTACAATGAGCAGTTCTTC. Translating it yields CASSQEPWTGDYNEQFF.

The chain carries TRBV19 and TRBJ2-7; D unresolved. Germline loops: CDR1 LNHDA, CDR2 SQIVND (reference sequence). CDR3 size: 15 residues. Trimming took 1 base from V and 2 from J, leaving 12 bases between them. CDR3 protein: CASSIVVRGPYEQYF. The CDR3 nucleotides read TGTGCCAGTAGTATAGTCGTCCGCGGCCCCTACGAGCAGTACTTC.

The gene calls are TRBV6-1 and TRBJ1-5; no definite D call. V dropped 3 bases and J dropped 6 bases, with 3 bases sitting between them. Germline CDR1 reads MNHNS; CDR2 reads SASEGT. The CDR3 covers 11 residues. Here the CDR3 reads CASSEGQPQHF. CDR3 bases: TGTGCCAGCAGTGAGGGTCAGCCCCAGCATTTT.

The J gene is TRBJ2-7, the V gene TRBV6-5; 9 positions agree with TRBD2. The V gene end was trimmed by 4 bases and the J gene end by 2 bases; junction bases not matched to a gene: 3. CDR1 is MNHEY and CDR2 is SVGAGI in the germline V gene. This CDR3 spans 14 amino acids. DNA of the CDR3: TGTGCCAGCAGTTCGACTAGCGGAACCTACGAGCAGTACTTC. The encoded protein is CASSSTSGTYEQYF.

A few counts support this clone. The genes are TRBV10-3 and TRBJ2-6; D is unresolved. The germline V and J ends were trimmed by 2 bases and 5 bases, with 19 bases remaining between them. CDR1 is ENHRY and CDR2 is SYGVKD in the germline V gene. This CDR3 has 18 amino acids. This CDR3 is CAISELAVDQSRANVLTF. CDR3 DNA sequence: TGTGCCATCAGTGAGCTGGCTGTAGATCAAAGTCGGGCCAACGTCCTGACTTTC.

This chain joins TRBV10-1 and TRBJ2-1, with TRBD2 matching 10 bases. V trimming: 6 bases; J trimming: 7 bases; junction bases outside the gene matches: 6. The CDR3 sequence is 14 residues long. CDR1 and CDR2 (germline): WNHNN, SYGVQD (reference sequence). CDR3 residues: CASRLAGEGNEQFF. The CDR3 nucleotides are TGCGCCAGCAGGCTAGCGGGAGAGGGGAATGAGCAGTTCTTC.

The CDR3 region is CASSSYRGQNIQYF. CDR3 coding DNA: TGTGCCAGCAGCTCCTACAGGGGGCAGAACATTCAGTACTTC. This sequence joins TRBV11-1 and TRBJ2-4, with TRBD1 matching over 9 bases. There are 14 residues in the CDR3. Germline V gives CDR1 SGHAT, CDR2 FQDESV (reference sequence). The V segment lost 4 bases and the J segment 7 bases; nucleotides outside the gene matches: 5.

V gene TRBV2 combines with J gene TRBJ2-7, with D perhaps matching TRBD1 or TRBD2 (5 bases each). The V and J ends lost 7 bases and 4 bases respectively, with 17 bases between them. This CDR3 contains 14 residues. Germline CDR1 and CDR2: SNHLY and FYNNEI. The CDR3 DNA follows: TGTGCCAGCAACCCCGGGACCGGTCCTTACGAGCAGTACTTC. Its translation is CASNPGTGPYEQYF.

The chain recombines TRBV5-5 with TRBJ2-5, with TRBD2 matching 14 bases. The CDR3 is 16 residues long. After removal of 4 bases from V and 5 bases from J, the junction contained 7 bases not matched to a gene. Germline lookup yields CDR1 SGHKS and CDR2 YYEKEE (reference sequence). CDR3 amino acids: CASSPGLAGVQETQYF. Here the CDR3 DNA reads TGTGCCAGCAGCCCGGGACTAGCGGGAGTACAGGAGACCCAGTACTTC.

The CDR3 nucleotides are TGTGCCAGCAGCTTAACGGGGACAGGGACCGGGGAGCTGTTTTTT. Translated: CASSLTGTGTGELFF. The chain links TRBV7-3 to TRBJ2-2; 9 bases agree with TRBD1. Per germline, CDR1 SGHTA and CDR2 FQGTGA. There are 15 residues in the CDR3. Trimming removed 0 bases from V and 5 bases from J; junction bases left unmatched: 1. The whole variable domain, remainder taken from reference TRBV7-3 and TRBJ2-2, is GAGVSQTPSNKVTEKGKYVELRCDPISGHTALYWYRQSLGQGPEFLIYFQGTGAADDSGLPNDRFFAVRPEGSVSTLKIQRTERGDSAVYLCASSLTGTGTGELFFGEGSRLTVL.

The rearrangement uses TRBV1 and TRBJ2-5; TRBD1 was called by the table and not checked on the DNA. TRBV1 is given as a pseudogene. The length of the CDR3 is 15 residues. The CDR3: CTSSHSRGGRETQYF. In DNA, the CDR3 is TGCACCAGCAGCCACTCAAGAGGGGGCCGGGAGACCCAGTACTTC.

The chain carries TRBV5-4 and TRBJ1-2, with 7 nucleotides matching TRBD1. The CDR3 contains 13 residues. In germline, CDR1 is SGHNT, CDR2 YYREEE (reference sequence). Trimming removed 2 bases from V and 6 bases from J; junction bases left unmatched: 4. The CDR3 sequence is CASSFGQVDGYTF. CDR3 coding DNA: TGTGCCAGCAGCTTTGGACAGGTAGATGGCTACACCTTC.

This chain uses TRBV1 with TRBJ2-1; TRBD1, the table's D call, lacks a check against the DNA. TRBV1 is shown as a pseudogene. The CDR3 extends over 14 amino acids. As DNA, the CDR3 is TGCACCAGCAGCTCAGGGGGAGGAGAGTATGAGCAGTTCTTC. Its translation: CTSSSGGGEYEQFF.

This chain links TRBV7-2 with TRBJ2-5, with 9 positions matching TRBD2. The CDR3 sequence is 16 residues long. Germline trimming cut 2 bases from V and 1 base from J; bases unmatched to any gene: 5. Germline CDR1 is SGHTA and CDR2 is FQGNSA. CDR3 sequence reads: CASSLLRLAVQETQYF. For the CDR3, the DNA is TGTGCCAGCAGCTTACTCCGACTAGCGGTCCAAGAGACCCAGTACTTC.

The J gene is TRBJ2-7, the V gene TRBV7-2; D tentatively fits TRBD1 or TRBD2 (6 bases each). Per the germline V gene, CDR1 is SGHTA and CDR2 is FQGNSA. V was clipped by 2 bases and J by 3 bases, with 17 bases between them. The CDR3 is 16 amino acids. CDR3 bases: TGTGCCAGCAGCTTAATGGCGGGGACATTAAACTACGAGCAGTACTTC. As protein: CASSLMAGTLNYEQYF.